These 26 T cell receptor beta chains came from one sample sequenced in a study of T cells in Graves' hyperthyroidism and ophthalmopathy. From RNA transcripts, TCR beta CDR3 regions were amplified. A first-round RT-PCR of the TCR CDR3 used the HTBI primer set. TCRdb re-derived calls from the multiplex PCR reads in MiXCR, one entry per CDR3 protein. The repertoire has about 580,000 distinct CDR3 sequences, approximately 15% of them found once; the top ten carry around 5.4%. Sequencing used blood. The source is a woman under 40 with Graves' hyperthyroidism that later progressed to Graves' ophthalmopathy.

This clonotype has ten or more counts. This chain uses TRBV4-1 with TRBJ2-1; 9 nucleotides align to TRBD1. The CDR3 extends over 16 amino acids. The V gene end was trimmed by 2 bases and the J gene end by 7 bases; junction bases not matched to a gene: 9. The germline V gene encodes CDR1 MGHRA and CDR2 YSYEKL. As DNA, the CDR3 is TGCGCCAGCAGCCAAAGTCCGGGACAGGGACAGAATGAGCAGTTCTTC. Its translation is CASSQSPGQGQNEQFF.

This clonotype was picked up many times. The rearrangement joins TRBV7-8 to TRBJ2-3; 10 bases line up with TRBD2. The V gene's germline CDR1 is SGHVS and CDR2 FQNEAQ. This CDR3 is 16 amino acids long. V lost 0 bases to trimming and J lost 2 bases; unmatched junction nucleotides: 2. The CDR3 spells CASSLALAGVTDTQYF. The CDR3, as DNA: TGTGCCAGCAGCTTAGCTCTAGCGGGAGTCACAGATACGCAGTATTTT. The full variable domain, in which reference TRBV7-8 and TRBJ2-3 provide the parts outside the CDR3, is GAGVSQSPRYKVAKRGQDVALRCDPISGHVSLFWYQQALGQGPEFLTYFQNEAQLDKSGLPSDRFFAERPEGSVSTLKIQRTQQEDSAVYLCASSLALAGVTDTQYFGPGTRLTVL.

This clonotype was picked up many times. The V gene is TRBV6-5, the J gene TRBJ2-3; maybe TRBD2 (5 bases). The CDR3 extends over 13 amino acids. Deletions cut 2 bases from V and 2 bases from J, with 5 bases between. Germline V gene lookup returns CDR1 MNHEY and CDR2 SVGAGI. CDR3 amino acids: CASSYDYTDTQYF. The CDR3 DNA is TGTGCCAGCAGTTACGACTACACAGATACGCAGTATTTT.

This clonotype has a handful of counts. V usage is TRBV24-1 and J usage is TRBJ2-1, with D perhaps TRBD1 or TRBD2 (5 bases each). This CDR3 is built from 13 residues. Germline V gene sequence: CDR1 KGHDR, CDR2 SFDVKD. Trimming took off 6 bases at V and 4 bases at J, with 9 bases between the two ends. CDR3 protein: CATSFGGYNEQFF. CDR3 DNA sequence: TGTGCCACCAGTTTTGGGGGTTACAATGAGCAGTTCTTC.

This clonotype was detected many times. The gene calls are TRBV9 and TRBJ2-7, with TRBD2 as a possible D gene (6 bases). V shed 0 bases and J shed 6 bases, with 16 bases lying between them. The CDR3 sequence is 15 residues long. Germline V gene data show CDR1 as SGDLS and CDR2 as YYNGEE. Written as DNA, the CDR3 is TGTGCCAGCAGCGTAGTCGGGACTCCTCCGGGCGAGCAGTACTTC. This translates into CASSVVGTPPGEQYF.

In DNA form, the CDR3 reads TGTGCCAGCAGTAACTTGGGGGGAGCGACCCTAGAGACCCAGTACTTC. As protein: CASSNLGGATLETQYF. The V and J genes are TRBV7-9 and TRBJ2-5; TRBD2 is a possible D gene (6 bases). Trimming shortened V by 6 bases and J by 4 bases, and 21 bases separated the two germline ends. Germline V gene sequence: CDR1 SEHNR, CDR2 FQNEAQ (reference sequence). The CDR3 spans 16 residues.

The table lists this clonotype with a few counts. CDR3 region: CASRRQALNVYGYTF. Here the CDR3 DNA reads TGTGCCAGCAGAAGACAGGCCTTAAACGTCTATGGCTACACCTTC. The chain is built from TRBV27 and TRBJ1-2; tentative D call: TRBD1 (6 bases). CDR1 is MNHEY and CDR2 is SMNVEV in the germline V gene (reference sequence). V was pared by 6 bases and J by 4 bases, with 18 bases between. The CDR3 sequence is 15 residues long.

This clonotype was counted a few times. CDR3 DNA sequence: TGTGCCAGCAGCCAAGACACGGTTGAATCACCCCTCCACTTT. Encoded protein: CASSQDTVESPLHF. This chain joins TRBV16 and TRBJ1-6; D unresolved. Trimming cost V 2 bases and J 10 bases, with 12 bases left between them. The CDR3 totals 14 residues. Germline V gene sequence: CDR1 KGHSY, CDR2 FQNENV.

This clonotype showed up just a few times. The rearrangement links TRBV20-1 to TRBJ2-3; 9 nucleotides align to TRBD2. This CDR3 has 14 amino acids. Per germline, CDR1 DFQATT and CDR2 SNEGSKA (reference sequence). Losses at the gene ends were 5 bases for V and 7 bases for J; bases not matched to a gene: 10. CDR3 DNA sequence: TGCAGTGCTCCATTAGCGGGAGTAAGGAATACGCAGTATTTT. Protein: CSAPLAGVRNTQYF.

This clonotype was picked up many times. For the CDR3, the DNA is TGCAGTGCTAGAAATTATCTAGTTCAAAATGAGCAGTTCTTC. This codes for CSARNYLVQNEQFF. The chain is built from TRBV20-1 and TRBJ2-1; D gene ambiguous. The CDR3 loop spans 14 amino acids. From germline, CDR1 is DFQATT and CDR2 SNEGSKA (reference sequence). The germline V and J ends were trimmed by 2 bases and 7 bases, with 15 bases remaining between them.

The sample holds many counts of this clonotype. The gene calls are TRBV28 and TRBJ2-7; 7 nucleotides align to TRBD2. The ends lost 5 bases at V and 1 base at J; junction bases unmatched: 11. Germline assignment: CDR1 MDHEN and CDR2 SYDVKM. The CDR3 contains 16 residues. This CDR3 is CASSIRDGRGSYEQYF. The CDR3 DNA is TGTGCCAGCAGTATCCGGGACGGGCGGGGGTCCTACGAGCAGTACTTC.

This clonotype appeared a few times. The chain has TRBV19 and TRBJ1-1; unclear D gene. The V gene lost 3 bases and the J gene lost 5 bases, with 4 bases spanning the gap. The CDR3 runs 11 residues. The V gene's germline CDR1 is LNHDA and CDR2 SQIVND (reference sequence). CDR3 nucleotides: TGTGCCAGTAGTATCTGGACTGAAGCTTTCTTT. Translating gives CASSIWTEAFF.

The chain uses TRBV29-1 and TRBJ2-1; possible D gene TRBD2, 5 bases. The CDR3 covers 12 residues. CDR1 and CDR2 (germline): SQVTM, ANQGSEA. V was clipped by 0 bases and J by 6 bases, with 6 bases between them. In DNA form, the CDR3 reads TGCAGCGTTGAAGAAGGACTCAATGAGCAGTTCTTC. This codes for CSVEEGLNEQFF.

The chain has TRBV28 and TRBJ2-1, with D perhaps TRBD2 (5 bases). Trimming took off 6 bases at V and 2 bases at J, with 17 bases between the two ends. The CDR3 sequence is 16 residues long. Germline loops: CDR1 MDHEN, CDR2 SYDVKM. In nucleotides, the CDR3 is TGTGCCAGCAGCCAAGAAACTGGGAGTCCCTACAATGAGCAGTTCTTC. Amino acids: CASSQETGSPYNEQFF. The whole variable domain, remainder taken from reference TRBV28 and TRBJ2-1, is DVKVTQSSRYLVKRTGEKVFLECVQDMDHENMFWYRQDPGLGLRLIYFSYDVKMKEKGDIPEGYSVSREKKERFSLILESASTNQTSMYLCASSQETGSPYNEQFFGPGTRLTVL.

The chain has TRBV9 and TRBJ2-5, with 7 bases matching TRBD1. The CDR3 length is 14 residues. Germline trimming cut 0 bases from V and 7 bases from J; bases unmatched to any gene: 6. Germline-derived CDR1 and CDR2 are SGDLS and YYNGEE. CDR3 DNA: TGTGCCAGCAGCGTAGACCCAGGGACAGTGACCCAGTACTTC. This gives the protein CASSVDPGTVTQYF.

This clonotype occurred a few times. The chain carries TRBV7-6 and TRBJ1-3, with 9 nucleotides matching TRBD1. Trimming took 5 bases from V and 0 from J; bases not matched to a gene: 5. The CDR3 spans 16 residues. CDR1 and CDR2 (germline): SGHVS, FNYEAQ. The CDR3 bases are TGTGCCAGCAGCCAAGGACAGGGGAGCTCTGGAAACACCATATATTTT. Residues: CASSQGQGSSGNTIYF.

In its sample, this clonotype was seen many times. The chain employs TRBV5-5 and TRBJ2-5; D possibly matches TRBD1 or TRBD2 (5 bases each). V was pared by 4 bases and J by 3 bases, with 10 bases between. This CDR3 contains 13 residues. The V gene's germline CDR1 is SGHKS and CDR2 YYEKEE (reference sequence). The CDR3, as DNA: TGTGCCAGCAGCCCCTTGGGGGAAGAGACCCAGTACTTC. This sequence encodes CASSPLGEETQYF.

This clonotype turned up a few times. V gene TRBV20-1 combines with J gene TRBJ2-1; the match to TRBD2 covers 14 bases. The germline V gene encodes CDR1 DFQATT and CDR2 SNEGSKA (reference sequence). This CDR3 is 17 amino acids long. With 5 bases clipped from V and 6 bases from J, the junction kept 12 bases outside the gene matches. CDR3 sequence: CSAPPRLAGGPGNEQFF. CDR3 nucleotides: TGCAGTGCTCCACCCCGACTAGCGGGAGGGCCTGGCAATGAGCAGTTCTTC.

The V and J genes are TRBV29-1 and TRBJ2-1, with TRBD2 matching over 7 bases. The CDR3 consists of 12 residues. V trimming: 3 bases; J trimming: 10 bases; junction bases outside the gene matches: 6. The germline V gene encodes CDR1 SQVTM and CDR2 ANQGSEA. The CDR3 DNA sequence: TGCAGCGTTGAGAGGGAGGGACTAGAGCAGTTCTTC. Protein product: CSVEREGLEQFF.

The table lists this clonotype with a few counts. The chain joins TRBV9 to TRBJ1-4, with D perhaps matching TRBD1 (6 bases). Trimming pared 4 bases from V and 8 bases from J, leaving 12 bases between. The germline gives CDR1 SGDLS, CDR2 YYNGEE. The CDR3 loop spans 13 amino acids. The CDR3 sequence is CASSSRDTEKLFF. Here the CDR3 DNA reads TGTGCCAGCAGCTCCCGGGACACCGAAAAACTGTTTTTT.

A word on this clonotype: This may come from a read error, since a much larger clone is one base off. This chain links TRBV6-9 with TRBJ1-5, with 11 bases that match TRBD1. Germline V gives CDR1 MNHGY, CDR2 SVAAGI. The CDR3 spans 14 residues. This CDR3 reads CSSSSDRGLQPQHF. Written as DNA, the CDR3 is TGTTCCAGCAGTTCGGACAGGGGGCTTCAGCCCCAGCATTTT.

This clonotype has a count of ten or more. The chain employs TRBV6-6 and TRBJ1-4; 7 bases agree with TRBD1. In germline, CDR1 is MNHNY, CDR2 SVGAGI (reference sequence). The CDR3 is 14 residues long. J gave up 6 bases and V 2 bases, and 3 bases lay outside the gene matches. CDR3: CASSYGTAYEKLFF. DNA of the CDR3: TGTGCCAGCAGTTACGGGACAGCATATGAAAAACTGTTTTTT.

There are many counts of this clonotype. V is TRBV27 and J is TRBJ1-2; tentative D call: TRBD1 (5 bases). There are 16 residues in the CDR3. V lost 5 bases and J lost 7, with 23 bases in between. In germline, CDR1 is MNHEY, CDR2 SMNVEV (reference sequence). CDR3 protein: CASSVRDPSNGFGYTF. The CDR3 coding sequence is TGTGCCAGCAGTGTCCGGGACCCTTCTAACGGATTTGGCTACACCTTC.

Details on this clonotype: It may be a read error: a sequence one base away is much more abundant. The genes are TRBV11-1 and TRBJ2-3; D gene uncertain. This CDR3 has 14 residues. The germline V gene has CDR1 SGHAT and CDR2 FQDESV (reference sequence). Here the CDR3 reads CAGSPGPFGDTQYF. For the CDR3, the DNA is TGTGCCGGCAGCCCTGGGCCATTTGGCGATACGCAGTATTTT.

This chain links TRBV2 with TRBJ2-2, with 9 bases lining up with TRBD1. The CDR3 contains 15 residues. Germline V lookup: CDR1 SNHLY, CDR2 FYNNEI. V shed 5 bases, J shed 7 bases, and the junction held 8 bases outside the gene matches. CDR3 sequence: CASSLQGARNGELFF. The CDR3 DNA follows: TGTGCCAGCAGTCTACAGGGGGCGCGTAACGGGGAGCTGTTTTTT. Based on the CDR3 plus reference TRBV2 and TRBJ2-2, the full variable domain is EPEVTQTPSHQVTQMGQEVILRCVPISNHLYFYWYRQILGQKVEFLVSFYNNEISEKSEIFDDQFSVERPDGSNFTLKIRSTKLEDSAMYFCASSLQGARNGELFFGEGSRLTVL.

This clonotype was detected ten times or more. The genes are TRBV12-3 or TRBV12-4 and TRBJ1-6, with 8 bases identical to TRBD1. This CDR3 has 14 amino acids. V dropped 2 bases and J dropped 9; count of bases not matched to a gene: 3. In DNA form, the CDR3 reads TGTGCCAGCAGTTTATCCGACAGGGGTTCACCCCTCCACTTT. It codes for CASSLSDRGSPLHF.